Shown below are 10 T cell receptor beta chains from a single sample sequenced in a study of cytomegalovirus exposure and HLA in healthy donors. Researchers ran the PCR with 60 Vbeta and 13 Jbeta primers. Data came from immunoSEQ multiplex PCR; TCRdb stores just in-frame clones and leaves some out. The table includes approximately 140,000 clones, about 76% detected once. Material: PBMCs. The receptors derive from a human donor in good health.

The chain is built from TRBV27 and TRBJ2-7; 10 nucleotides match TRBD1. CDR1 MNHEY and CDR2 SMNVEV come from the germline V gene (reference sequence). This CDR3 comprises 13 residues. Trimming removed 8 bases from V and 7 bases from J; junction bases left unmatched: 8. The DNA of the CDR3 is TGTGCCAGCCATCGACAGGGGGCGTGGGAGCAGTACTTC. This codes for CASHRQGAWEQYF.

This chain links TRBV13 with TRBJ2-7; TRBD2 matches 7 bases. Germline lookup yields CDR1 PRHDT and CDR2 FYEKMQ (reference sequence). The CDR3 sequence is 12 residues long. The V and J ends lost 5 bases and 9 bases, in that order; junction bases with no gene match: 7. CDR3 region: CASSPRGTSQYF. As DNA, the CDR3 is TGTGCCAGCAGCCCGCGGGGGACTTCGCAGTACTTC. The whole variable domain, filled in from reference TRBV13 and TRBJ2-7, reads AAGVIQSPRHLIKEKRETATLKCYPIPRHDTVYWYQQGPGQDPQFLISFYEKMQSDKGSIPDRFSAQQFSDYHSELNMSSLELGDSALYFCASSPRGTSQYFGPGTRLTVT.

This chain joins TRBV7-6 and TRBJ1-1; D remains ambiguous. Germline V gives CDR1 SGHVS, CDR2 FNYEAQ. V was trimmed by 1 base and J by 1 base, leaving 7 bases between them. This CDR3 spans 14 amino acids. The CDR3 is CASSLGGENTEAFF. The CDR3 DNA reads TGTGCCAGCAGCTTAGGCGGGGAGAACACTGAAGCTTTCTTT.

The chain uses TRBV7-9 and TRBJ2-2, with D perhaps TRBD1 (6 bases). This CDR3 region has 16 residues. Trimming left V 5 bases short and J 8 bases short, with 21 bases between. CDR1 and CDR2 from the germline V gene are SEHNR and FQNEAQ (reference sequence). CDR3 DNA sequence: TGTGCCAGCAGCCTACAGGGCCCTTTTACCGCAGGGGAGCTGTTTTTT. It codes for CASSLQGPFTAGELFF.

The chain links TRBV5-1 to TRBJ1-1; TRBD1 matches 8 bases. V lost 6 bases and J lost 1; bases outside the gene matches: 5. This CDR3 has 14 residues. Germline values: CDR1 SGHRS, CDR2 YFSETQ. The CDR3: CASTVTGENTEAFF. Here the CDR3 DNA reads TGCGCCAGCACCGTGACAGGGGAGAACACTGAAGCTTTCTTT.

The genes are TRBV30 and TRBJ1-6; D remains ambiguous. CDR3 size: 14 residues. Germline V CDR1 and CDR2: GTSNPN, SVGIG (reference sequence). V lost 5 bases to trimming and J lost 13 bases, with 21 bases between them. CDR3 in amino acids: CAWDIGLTEFPLHF. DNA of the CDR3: TGTGCCTGGGACATTGGACTAACCGAGTTCCCCCTCCACTTT.

The CDR3 reads CASAGKNRGNEQFF. The CDR3 nucleotides are TGTGCCAGCGCCGGAAAGAACAGGGGCAATGAGCAGTTCTTC. The rearrangement joins TRBV25-1 to TRBJ2-1; 7 positions agree with TRBD1. CDR3 length equals 14 residues. V gave up 8 bases and J gave up 6 bases; unmatched junction bases: 10. Germline values: CDR1 MGHDK, CDR2 SYGVNS.

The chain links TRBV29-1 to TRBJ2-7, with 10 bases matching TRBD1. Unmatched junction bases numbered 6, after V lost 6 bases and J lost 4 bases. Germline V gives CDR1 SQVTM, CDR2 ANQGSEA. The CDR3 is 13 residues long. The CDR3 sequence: CSVKGQGRYEQYF. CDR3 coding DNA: TGCAGCGTCAAGGGACAGGGGAGGTACGAGCAGTACTTC.

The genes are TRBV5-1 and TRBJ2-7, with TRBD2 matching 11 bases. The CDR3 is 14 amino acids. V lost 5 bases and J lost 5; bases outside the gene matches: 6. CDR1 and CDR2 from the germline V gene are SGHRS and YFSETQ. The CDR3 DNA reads TGCGCCAGCAGGTTAGCGGGAGGGGTAGACGAGCAGTACTTC. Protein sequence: CASRLAGGVDEQYF.

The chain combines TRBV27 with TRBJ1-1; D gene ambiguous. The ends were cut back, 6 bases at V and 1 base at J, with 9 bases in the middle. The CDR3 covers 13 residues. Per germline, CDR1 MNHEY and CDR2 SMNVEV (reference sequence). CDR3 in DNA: TGTGCCAGCAGATTCTCCTCGAACACTGAAGCTTTCTTT. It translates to CASRFSSNTEAFF.